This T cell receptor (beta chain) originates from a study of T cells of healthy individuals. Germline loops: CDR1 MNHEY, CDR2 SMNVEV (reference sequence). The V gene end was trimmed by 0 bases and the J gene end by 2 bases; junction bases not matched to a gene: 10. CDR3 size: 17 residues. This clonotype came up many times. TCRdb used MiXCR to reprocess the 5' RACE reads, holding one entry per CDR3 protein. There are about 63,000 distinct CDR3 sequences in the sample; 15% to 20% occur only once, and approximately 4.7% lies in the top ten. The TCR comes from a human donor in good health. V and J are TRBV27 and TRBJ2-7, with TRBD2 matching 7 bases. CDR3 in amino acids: CASSLSTTRDYPYEQYF. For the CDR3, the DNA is TGTGCCAGCAGTTTATCCACAACCCGGGACTACCCCTACGAGCAGTACTTC.